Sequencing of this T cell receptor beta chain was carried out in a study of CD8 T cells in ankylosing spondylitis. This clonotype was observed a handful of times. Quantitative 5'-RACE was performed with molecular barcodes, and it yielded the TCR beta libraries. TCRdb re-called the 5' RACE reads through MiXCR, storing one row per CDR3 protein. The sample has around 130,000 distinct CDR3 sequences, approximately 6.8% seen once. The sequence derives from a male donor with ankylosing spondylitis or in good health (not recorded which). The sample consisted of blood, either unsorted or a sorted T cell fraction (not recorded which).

For the CDR3, the DNA is TGTGCCAGCAGTTACCGGACTAGCGGGACCCATGAGCAGTTCTTC. It encodes CASSYRTSGTHEQFF. The chain links TRBV28 to TRBJ2-1; 12 bases agree with TRBD2. CDR1 and CDR2 from the germline V gene are MDHEN and SYDVKM. The junction had 6 bases not matched to a gene; V was cut back by 4 bases and J by 8 bases. CDR3 length equals 15 residues.